This TCR beta chain was recorded in a study of shared clonotypes between healthy human individuals (dated by TCRdb to about 2020). Study-level background: Three men and two women, aged 18 to 49 years, made up the cohort. For each donor, CD4 naive and CD4 memory were each given three plates, CD8 naive was given two plates, and CD8 memory was given one plate. The study deeply sequenced blood TCR repertoires of about 5 healthy adults to estimate repertoire size and the extent of clonotype sharing between individuals. To increase sequencing depth and limit assay-specific biases, TCR repertoire library preparation and sequencing were carried out by different laboratories using diverse techniques. Leukapheresis yielded between about 0.94 and 10 billion PBMCs per donor. Study-level results and caveats: Across several donors, around 5% of naive CD4, over 3% of naive CD8, 2% to 2.5% of memory CD4, and under 0.45% of memory CD8 clonotypes were shared. Because the study included only a small number of donors, the genetic and exposure-history diversity represented was limited. Based on pairwise subsampling, the degree of clonotype sharing among donors was expected to be affected by sequencing depth. Larger estimated clonotype richness was generally found for naive subsets than for memory subsets. Sampling was limited to blood, and TCR repertoires in tissue likely differ from TCR repertoires in blood. Compared with non-shared clonotypes, clonotypes shared by all four sorted-subset donors had higher generation probabilities. Even with the large sequencing depth, rarefaction of the sorted-subset datasets indicated that sequencing was incomplete.

TCR CDR3 regions were amplified from genomic DNA by multiplex PCR using the deep immunoSEQ assay. Extracted genomic DNA from each cell subset was spread evenly across all wells of several immunoSEQ 96-well plates, with each plate serving as a replicate. For sorted subsets, each replicate PCR was loaded with 200 to 250 ng genomic DNA, equivalent to 25,000 to 35,000 T cell genomes. The purified libraries were quantified using a Qubit 3.0 fluorometer, sized with a Bioanalyzer 2100, and then quantified again using the KAPA Library Quantification kit. Every immunoSEQ 96-well plate was sequenced on a dedicated single-read 150-cycle Illumina NextSeq 550 flow cell. The authors' analysis ran thus. Because only junctional sequences without quality scores were contained in the immunoSEQ output, filtering matching that applied to full-length reads could not be performed. Sequences were annotated with PyIR, a Python wrapper for IgBLAST v1.9, and V/J genes and CDR3 were assigned using IMGT germline references. Reads were removed for weak V/J assignments (E-value above 1e-6), missing CDR3, stop codons, out-of-frame junctions, or ambiguous translated residues. V3J clonotypes were defined as sequences sharing an identical inferred V gene, J gene, and CDR3 amino acid sequence. Percentage overlap between repertoires was calculated by dividing the number of shared unique clonotypes by the size of the smaller repertoire. Three approaches were used to assess repertoire richness: RTK rarefaction, the Chao1 estimator, and Recon v2.1 estimates of unobserved clonotypes. Generation probabilities for all TCRbeta clonotypes obtained by the gDNA method from four donors were computed using OLGA. TCRdb limited this immuneACCESS table to in-frame rearrangements with V and J called. A share of clones is missing; checked studies link under half to unresolved V genes, and the rest is unexplained. The V and J calls and clone size are taken from that table; D and trimming were inferred from the DNA. This sample has more than 2 million clones in its table, and nearly 97% of those were observed once. The top ten constitute more than 0.1% of the sample.

The donors were healthy, HIV-negative adults with no recently reported acute infections or vaccinations. Every donor was a Caucasian adult living in Nashville, Tennessee, USA. Magnetic negative selection was used to enrich CD4+ T cells, after which naive cells were positively selected on CD45RA and the negative fraction became the memory subset. After blood collection by leukapheresis, PBMCs were isolated using Ficoll-Histopaque density gradient centrifugation and then cryopreserved in the vapor phase of liquid nitrogen. Analytical flow cytometry was used to check the purity and quantity of each magnetically sorted T cell population. From each sorted fraction, genomic DNA was isolated and quantified by UV absorbance on a Nanodrop 2000c. Worth noting for this clone: What this receptor recognizes is not known. No per-base quality is available; no much larger clone lies one base away.

The cysteine opens and the phenylalanine closes a CDR3 of 15 amino acids. Just CDR3 DNA is preserved here, 45 bases in frame from base 1. Compared with germline, V lacks 6 bases and J lacks 9 bases; bases without a gene match: 15. According to the germline V gene, CDR1 reads SQVTM and CDR2 reads ANQGSEA. The sample was naive CD4+ T cells sorted from blood. The cell subset or site label of this sample denotes: CD45RA+ positively selected. The chain employs TRBV29-1 and TRBJ2-1; 9 central bases correspond to TRBD2. The clonotype was recovered from a man younger than 35 in good health. The base sequence is TGCAGCGTCCTACCGCTCGCGGGGGGGCCCGTTGAGCAGTTCTTC. Protein translation: CSVLPLAGGPVEQFF.